The 9 T cell receptor beta chains given below trace back to one sample, sequenced in a study of blood T cell repertoires in COVID-19 (dated by TCRdb to about 2020). Library preparation employed the immunoSEQ multiplex PCR assay. TCRdb took this table from immuneACCESS and kept in-frame rearrangements with V and J called. Such tables lack part of the clones; where checked against another copy, unresolved V genes explain under half of the gap, and the rest is unexplained. Across this sample there are fewer than 400,000 clones, with approximately 85% seen only once. Roughly 2.2% of the sample lies in the top ten. Sequencing was carried out using PBMCs or T cells enriched from blood (not recorded which). Receptors originate from a man between 25 and 39 years old who had recovered from COVID-19.

In this sample, this clone turned up once. The genes are TRBV9 and TRBJ1-3; tentative D call: TRBD1 (5 bases). The CDR3 length is 14 residues. Trimming shortened V by 3 bases and J by 2 bases, and 9 bases separated the two germline ends. The germline gives CDR1 SGDLS, CDR2 YYNGEE. The CDR3: CASSATVPGNTIYF. For the CDR3, the DNA is TGTGCCAGCAGCGCGACAGTTCCTGGAAACACCATATATTTT.

A word on this clone: Other DNA sequences from this sample encode an identical CDR3 as well. V and J are TRBV5-1 and TRBJ1-1; unclear D gene. This CDR3 contains 13 residues. Germline CDR1 SGHRS, CDR2 YFSETQ. Trimming took 3 bases from V and 3 from J, leaving 9 bases between them. CDR3: CASSSDRDTEAFF. CDR3 nucleotide sequence: TGCGCCAGCAGCTCAGACCGGGACACTGAAGCTTTCTTT. Complete variable domain (other parts from reference TRBV5-1 and TRBJ1-1): KAGVTQTPRYLIKTRGQQVTLSCSPISGHRSVSWYQQTPGQGLQFLFEYFSETQRNKGNFPGRFSGRQFSNSRSEMNVSTLELGDSALYLCASSSDRDTEAFFGQGTRLTVV.

The CDR3 nucleotides read TGTGCCAGCAGCTTAGCTGGGAACTGGGGGGGACAAGAGACCCAGTACTTC. It specifies CASSLAGNWGGQETQYF. The chain couples TRBV7-2 to TRBJ2-5; TRBD2 matches at 7 bases. CDR3 length: 17 amino acids. The V gene's germline CDR1 is SGHTA and CDR2 FQGNSA. After removal of 0 bases from V and 2 bases from J, the junction contained 9 bases not matched to a gene.

This rearrangement joins TRBV11-1 to TRBJ2-2, with 9 bases fitting TRBD1. The CDR3 is 15 residues long. Germline lookup yields CDR1 SGHAT and CDR2 FQDESV (reference sequence). Unmatched junction bases numbered 8, after V lost 5 bases and J lost 7 bases. The CDR3 reads CASSTGQGKIGELFF. In nucleotides, the CDR3 is TGTGCCAGCAGCACGGGACAGGGAAAAATCGGGGAGCTGTTTTTT.

The CDR3 is CASSVPDRGQTDTQYF. CDR3 DNA: TGTGCCAGCAGTGTCCCGGACAGGGGGCAGACAGATACGCAGTATTTT. The chain is built from TRBV25-1 and TRBJ2-3; 11 bases are shared with TRBD1. The CDR3 spans 16 residues. V shed 4 bases and J 3 bases; nucleotides not matched to a gene: 6. Germline V gives CDR1 MGHDK, CDR2 SYGVNS. The entire variable domain, with the rest obtained from reference TRBV25-1 and TRBJ2-3, is as follows: EADIYQTPRYLVIGTGKKITLECSQTMGHDKMYWYQQDPGMELHLIHYSYGVNSTEKGDLSSESTVSRIRTEHFPLTLESARPSHTSQYLCASSVPDRGQTDTQYFGPGTRLTVL.

The rearrangement uses TRBV7-9 and TRBJ2-7; D gene ambiguous. CDR1 is SEHNR, CDR2 FQNEAQ, per germline (reference sequence). This CDR3 has 12 residues. V lost 1 base and J 4 bases, leaving 5 bases between the germline ends. The CDR3 region has the DNA TGTGCCAGCAGCTTAGTATCGTACGAGCAGTACTTC. Its protein product is CASSLVSYEQYF.

This chain joins TRBV19 and TRBJ2-7; 8 bases agree with TRBD1. Trimming at V came to 3 bases and at J to 6 bases, leaving 7 bases not matched to a gene. CDR3 size: 14 residues. Germline CDR1 reads LNHDA; CDR2 reads SQIVND (reference sequence). The DNA for the CDR3 is TGTGCCAGTAGTATGGCAGGGGGCAAGGGCGAGCAGTACTTC. Translation gives CASSMAGGKGEQYF.

V and J are TRBV7-2 and TRBJ1-2, with TRBD1 matching over 9 bases. J was trimmed by 4 bases and V by 4 bases; bases with no gene match: 7. This CDR3 region has 15 residues. Germline V gene lookup returns CDR1 SGHTA and CDR2 FQGNSA. CDR3 coding DNA: TGTGCCAGCAGCTCCCACTCGGGACAGGGCTATGGCTACACCTTC. It specifies CASSSHSGQGYGYTF.

This chain links TRBV7-9 with TRBJ1-4; possible D gene TRBD1, 5 bases. Germline values: CDR1 SEHNR, CDR2 FQNEAQ (reference sequence). V dropped 7 bases and J dropped 8 bases, with 23 bases sitting between them. CDR3 length: 16 amino acids. CDR3 sequence (DNA): TGTGCCAGCACCCAAGACAGTTCCCAGCCCCAGGAAAAACTGTTTTTT. Amino acids: CASTQDSSQPQEKLFF.